This is a list of T cell receptor delta chains from one sample in a study of gamma-delta chains in newborns, infants, children. TCRdb repeated clone calling on the reads with CATT. The sample holds about 16,000 delta-chain clones, 7% to 7.5% seen once. The sequenced sample consisted of blood. Receptor source: a child who was a newborn, infant or young child, either healthy, febrile or measles-vaccinated (not recorded which). CDR3s include the opening cysteine and the closing phenylalanine or tryptophan. D genes are given only for firm matches. For some rows the clone size is stated as once, few or many, or as a class when expanded; others skip it.

CACDTVSGGSSSWDTRQMFF,TGTGCCTGTGACACCGTAAGTGGGGGCTCCAGCTCCTGGGACACCCGACAGATGTTTTTC,TRDV2,few,NA,TRDJ3,20
CACDSLSTGGYASTAQLFF,TGTGCCTGTGACTCTCTTAGTACTGGGGGATACGCCTCGACAGCACAACTCTTCTTT,TRDV2,many,TRDD3,TRDJ2,19
CACDSLPLGDTYTDKLIF,TGTGCCTGTGACTCTCTCCCACTGGGGGATACCTACACCGATAAACTCATCTTT,TRDV2,NA,TRDD3,TRDJ1,18
CACDTGGPIPSSWDTRQMFF,TGTGCCTGTGACACTGGGGGACCCATTCCCAGCTCCTGGGACACCCGCCAGATGTTTTTC,TRDV2,NA,TRDD3,TRDJ3,20
CACDTLGDAYTDKLIF,TGTGCCTGTGACACGCTGGGGGATGCGTACACCGATAAACTCATCTTT,TRDV2,NA,TRDD3,TRDJ1,16
CACDVLGDKFSLTAQLFF,TGTGCCTGTGACGTACTGGGGGATAAATTTAGTTTGACAGCACAACTCTTCTTT,TRDV2,few,TRDD3,TRDJ2,18
CACDTLGDFSWDTRQMFF,TGTGCCTGTGACACCCTGGGGGATTTTTCCTGGGACACCCGACAGATGTTTTTC,TRDV2,NA,TRDD3,TRDJ3,18
CAFRPGDTDKLIF,TGTGCCTTTAGGCCTGGGGACACCGATAAACTCATCTTT,TRDV3,few,NA,TRDJ1,13
CACDAVGDASAQLFF,TGTGCCTGTGACGCCGTGGGGGATGCCTCAGCACAACTCTTCTTT,TRDV2,medium-sized,TRDD3,TRDJ2,15
CACDTLGDFPWDTRQMFF,TGTGCCTGTGACACGCTGGGGGATTTCCCCTGGGACACCCGACAGATGTTTTTC,TRDV2,few,TRDD3,TRDJ3,18
CACDKVPGDNSWDTRQMFF,TGTGCCTGTGACAAAGTACCGGGGGATAACTCCTGGGACACCCGACAGATGTTTTTC,TRDV2,few,TRDD3,TRDJ3,19
CACDPAWGMSSWDTRQMFF,TGTGCCTGTGACCCGGCCTGGGGGATGAGCTCCTGGGACACCCGACAGATGTTTTTC,TRDV2,NA,TRDD3,TRDJ3,19
CACDTVGGGSESSWDTRQMFF,TGTGCCTGTGACACCGTCGGTGGGGGATCCGAAAGCTCCTGGGACACCCGACAGATGTTTTTC,TRDV2,NA,TRDD3,TRDJ3,21
CACDTDWGITAQLFF,TGTGCCTGTGACACGGACTGGGGGATAACAGCACAACTCTTCTTT,TRDV2,NA,TRDD3,TRDJ2,15
CACDTPSYWGMQDPLTDKLIF,TGTGCCTGTGACACTCCTTCCTACTGGGGGATGCAGGACCCCCTCACCGATAAACTCATCTTT,TRDV2,many,NA,TRDJ1,21
CACDTVGGSGHPFSSWDTRQMFF,TGTGCCTGTGACACCGTTGGGGGATCCGGACACCCTTTTAGCTCCTGGGACACCCGACAGATGTTTTTC,TRDV2,few,TRDD3,TRDJ3,23
CACDTTGGYDSSWGTRQMFF,TGTGCCTGTGACACTACTGGGGGATACGATAGCTCCTGGGGCACCCGACAGATGTTTTTC,TRDV2,NA,TRDD3,TRDJ3,20
CACDMNWGIRSRDTRQMFF,TGTGCCTGTGACATGAACTGGGGGATACGCTCCCGGGACACCCGACAGATGTTTTTC,TRDV2,few,TRDD3,TRDJ3,19
CACDILGDTSAQLFF,TGTGCCTGTGACATACTGGGGGATACATCAGCACAACTCTTCTTT,TRDV2,few,TRDD3,TRDJ2,15
CACDPLGYEVSTSSWDTRQMFF,TGTGCCTGTGACCCCCTCGGATACGAGGTTTCCACCAGCTCCTGGGACACCCGACAGATGTTTTTC,TRDV2,NA,TRDD3,TRDJ3,22
CACDPLGSNGAQPFF,TGTGCCTGTGACCCGTTGGGGTCAAACGGGGCACAACCCTTCTTT,TRDV2,few,NA,TRDJ2,15
CSCDKLTGGYPALTAQLFF,TGTTCCTGTGACAAACTAACTGGGGGATACCCAGCACTGACAGCACAACTCTTCTTT,TRDV2,NA,TRDD3,TRDJ2,19
CACYWGTTAQLFF,TGTGCCTGTTACTGGGGGACGACAGCACAACTCTTCTTT,TRDV2,few,TRDD3,TRDJ2,13
CACDILGASSSWDTRQMFF,TGTGCCTGTGACATACTGGGGGCTTCTAGCTCCTGGGACACCCGACAGATGTTTTTC,TRDV2,few,TRDD3,TRDJ3,19
CACDTWGLNSWDTRQMFF,TGTGCCTGTGACACCTGGGGACTCAACTCCTGGGACACCCGACAGATGTTTTTC,TRDV2,few,NA,TRDJ3,18
CACDTVGTGGYTWDTRQMFF,TGTGCCTGTGACACCGTGGGTACTGGGGGATACACCTGGGACACCCGACAGATGTTTTTC,TRDV2,NA,TRDD3,TRDJ3,20
CSCDTGGLSSSWDTRQMFF,TGTTCCTGTGACACCGGCGGGCTCTCAAGCTCCTGGGACACCCGACAGATGTTTTTC,TRDV2,few,NA,TRDJ3,19
CACDILGGPPWDTRQMFF,TGTGCCTGTGACATACTGGGGGGCCCCCCCTGGGACACCCGACAGATGTTTTTC,TRDV2,NA,TRDD3,TRDJ3,18
CACDTRLGGYLSSWDTRQMFF,TGTGCCTGTGACACTAGGCTCGGGGGATATCTCAGCTCCTGGGACACCCGACAGATGTTTTTC,TRDV2,NA,TRDD3,TRDJ3,21
CACDTMGGPGYTDKLIF,TGTGCCTGTGACACGATGGGGGGTCCCGGGTACACCGATAAACTCATCTTT,TRDV2,few,NA,TRDJ1,17
CACDTVLGDTSWDTRQMFF,TGTGCCTGTGACACCGTACTGGGGGATACAAGCTGGGACACCCGACAGATGTTTTTC,TRDV2,NA,TRDD3,TRDJ3,19
CACDAATGGLASWDTRQMFF,TGTGCCTGTGACGCGGCTACTGGGGGCCTCGCTTCCTGGGACACCCGACAGATGTTTTTC,TRDV2,NA,TRDD3,TRDJ3,20
CACDTLGDKQASSWDTRRMFF,TGTGCCTGTGACACCCTGGGGGATAAGCAGGCAAGCTCCTGGGACACCCGACGGATGTTTTTC,TRDV2,NA,TRDD3,TRDJ3,21
CACDTGGYLSSWDTRQMFF,TGTGCCTGTGACACCGGGGGATACCTCAGCTCCTGGGACACCCGACAGATGTTTTTC,TRDV2,few,TRDD3,TRDJ3,19
CACDTVGARGTRQMFF,TGTGCCTGTGACACCGTGGGGGCCCGGGGCACCCGACAGATGTTTTTC,TRDV2,NA,NA,TRDJ3,16
CACDSILLTGDTTWDTRQMFF,TGTGCCTGTGACTCTATACTACTTACTGGGGATACCACCTGGGACACCCGACAGATGTTTTTC,TRDV2,many,TRDD3,TRDJ3,21
CACDTVDGGSWDTRQMFF,TGTGCCTGTGACACCGTTGATGGGGGCTCCTGGGACACCCGACAGATGTTTTTC,TRDV2,few,NA,TRDJ3,18
CACDSITGSSWDTRQMFF,TGTGCCTGTGACTCTATTACTGGATCCTCCTGGGACACCCGACAGATGTTTTTC,TRDV2,few,NA,TRDJ3,18
CACDTWGLDTSWDTRQMFF,TGTGCCTGTGACACCTGGGGATTAGATACCTCCTGGGACACCCGACAGATGTTTTTC,TRDV2,NA,NA,TRDJ3,19
CACDRTGGYASDKLIF,TGTGCCTGTGATCGTACTGGGGGATACGCGTCCGATAAACTCATCTTT,TRDV2,NA,TRDD3,TRDJ1,16
CACDTLDTGVYSWDTRQMFF,TGTGCCTGTGACACCTTAGATACTGGGGTATACTCCTGGGACACCCGCCAGATGTTTTTC,TRDV2,NA,TRDD3,TRDJ3,20
CACDTVMGDPRSWDTRQMFF,TGTGCCTGTGACACGGTGATGGGGGATCCCCGCTCCTGGGACACCCGACAGATGTTTTTC,TRDV2,NA,TRDD3,TRDJ3,20
CACDTLGHSSWDTRQMFF,TGTGCCTGTGACACCCTGGGCCACAGCTCCTGGGACACCCGACAGATGTTTTTC,TRDV2,medium-sized,NA,TRDJ3,18
CACDTVYTGDISWDTRQMFF,TGTGCCTGTGACACCGTCTATACTGGGGATATCTCCTGGGACACCCGACAGATGTTTTTC,TRDV2,few,TRDD3,TRDJ3,20
CACDTVTGGSSWDTRQMFF,TGTGCCTGTGACACCGTTACTGGGGGAAGCTCCTGGGACACCCGACAGATGTTTTTC,TRDV2,few,TRDD3,TRDJ3,19
CACDTVGSWDTRRMFF,TGTGCCTGTGACACTGTGGGCTCCTGGGACACCCGACGGATGTTTTTC,TRDV2,few,NA,TRDJ3,16